This T cell receptor beta chain is drawn from a study of Ad26.COV2.S vaccination and SARS-CoV-2 variants (TCRdb year 2021). Study-wide context: Vaccine-arm donors came from COV1001, a multicentre, randomized, double-blind, placebo-controlled phase I-IIa trial of Ad26.COV2.S in healthy adults. The TCR-sequenced set comprised approximately 32 samples: roughly 19 Ad26.COV2.S vaccine recipients, 5 placebo recipients and 8 SARS-CoV-2 convalescent individuals. Sequencing of the TCRbeta repertoire served to evaluate the specificity and breadth of SARS-CoV-2-reactive T cell receptors following Ad26.COV2.S vaccination. Trial participants were randomized into five groups of five: low-dose or high-dose Ad26.COV2.S given once or twice, or placebo on both occasions. Blinding of investigators to trial group allocation was maintained during experiments and outcome assessment. Dosing of Ad26.COV2.S was intramuscular, at either 5x10^10 or 1x10^11 viral particles, delivered as one shot or as two shots spaced 56 days apart.

With regard to this clone: Its antigen is still unknown. Base-call qualities are not available, and no considerably larger clone is one nucleotide away.

TCRbeta CDR3 regions were sequenced with the immunoSEQ Assay. After extraction, genomic DNA underwent amplification by bias-controlled multiplex PCR, followed by high-throughput sequencing. The study's processing was this. To quantify the absolute abundance of every unique TCRbeta CDR3 region, sequences were collapsed and filtered. T cell fraction was estimated by normalizing TCRbeta template counts to usable DNA, with usable DNA measured through amplification of reference genes found in all nucleated cells. Repertoire TCRs were annotated as SARS-CoV-2-specific by exact matching of V gene, CDR3 amino acid sequence and J gene to a known reactive TCR set. The reference SARS-CoV-2 TCR set was derived from MIRA and filtered for enrichment in COVID-19-positive ImmuneCODE repertoires, a step that removed public or cross-reactive TCRs. Using the MIRA antigens, annotated TCRs were further analysed by specific ORF or by position within an ORF. Breadth was defined as annotated unique rearrangements over total unique productive rearrangements; depth was the summed frequency of those rearrangements. Two-sided Wilcoxon rank-sum tests were used to compare TCR breadth between groups. TCRdb retrieved this table from immuneACCESS and kept in-frame rearrangements only. Not all clones are present; in checked studies, unresolved V genes account for under half, and no reason is known for the remainder. V and J calls plus clone size are reproduced from that table; the DNA served to infer D and trimming. The sample yields about 350,000 clones; 85% were counted once. 3% to 4% of the sample comes from the top ten.

General findings and caveats noted by the study authors: It was noted by the authors that total T cell responses may have been underestimated by the TCR breadth and depth analyses. Substantial breadth of spike-specific CD8+ and CD4+ T cell responses was reported after vaccination. The study lacked the statistical power to compare responses across vaccine doses or regimens. Ad26.COV2.S recipients had higher spike-specific TCR breadth than placebo recipients (P = 0.0014). Non-spike TCR breadth was comparable between vaccine and placebo recipients, consistent with the vaccine containing only spike.

Taken with the paper, the label for treatment or condition translates to: around 19 received Ad26.COV2.S at low or high dose, single or two shots; about 5 received placebo; per-sample allocation not given. For vaccine and placebo recipients, the sequenced repertoires came from samples collected on day 63 after the first injection. Cohort 1b enrolled about two dozen adults aged 18-55 years at a single site in Boston, USA, between 29 July and 7 August 2020. As a vaccine, Ad26.COV2.S was a replication-incompetent adenovirus type 26 vector that expressed a prefusion-stabilized SARS-CoV-2 spike protein derived from the original Wuhan strain. Sequences were derived from peripheral blood, sampled in a trial of Ad26.COV2.S vaccine versus placebo. This clonotype originated in a person aged 18-65 years who received the Ad26.COV2.S COVID-19 vaccine or a placebo.

The CDR3 protein sequence reads: CASSPGWAGDGIYEQYF. The sequenced DNA: TGTGCCAGCAGCCCAGGATGGGCGGGAGACGGGATTTACGAGCAGTACTTC. The chain couples TRBV7-2 to TRBJ2-7, and TRBD2 matches 7 of the central bases. The CDR3 covers 17 residues, taking in both the cysteine and the phenylalanine. The only DNA kept is the CDR3, 51 bases in frame from the first base. V and J are trimmed by 5 bases and 4 bases, and the gene matches miss 17 bases of the junction. From the germline V gene, CDR1 is SGHTA and CDR2 is FQGNSA.